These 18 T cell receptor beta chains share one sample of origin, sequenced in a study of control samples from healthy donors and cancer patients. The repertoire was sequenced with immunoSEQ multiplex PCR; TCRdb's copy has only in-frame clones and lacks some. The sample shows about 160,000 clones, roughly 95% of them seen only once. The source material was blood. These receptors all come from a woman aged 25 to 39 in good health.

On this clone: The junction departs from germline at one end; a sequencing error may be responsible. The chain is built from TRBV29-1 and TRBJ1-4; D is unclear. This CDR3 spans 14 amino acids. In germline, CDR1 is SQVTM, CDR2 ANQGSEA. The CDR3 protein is CSVEGSGVGEKLFF. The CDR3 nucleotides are TGCAGCGTGGAAGGATCCGGAGTAGGGGAAAAACTGTTTTTT.

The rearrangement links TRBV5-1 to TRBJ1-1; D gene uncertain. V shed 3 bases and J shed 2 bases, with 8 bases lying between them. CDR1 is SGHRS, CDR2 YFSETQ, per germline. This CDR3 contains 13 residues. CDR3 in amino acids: CASSSAINTEAFF. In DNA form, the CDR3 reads TGCGCCAGCAGCTCCGCGATAAACACTGAAGCTTTCTTT.

This chain's CDR3 is CASSPLGLVIPGELFF. CDR3 nucleotides: TGTGCCAGCTCACCACTCGGCCTGGTGATTCCCGGGGAGCTGTTTTTT. The genes are TRBV18 and TRBJ2-2; D call uncertain. Deletions cut 1 base from V and 6 bases from J, with 15 bases between. The CDR3 consists of 16 residues. Germline V gene lookup returns CDR1 KGHSH and CDR2 LQKENI. Full variable domain (rest looked up from reference TRBV18 and TRBJ2-2): NAGVMQNPRHLVRRRGQEARLRCSPMKGHSHVYWYRQLPEEGLKFMVYLQKENIIDESGMPKERFSAEFPKEGPSILRIQQVVRGDSAAYFCASSPLGLVIPGELFFGEGSRLTVL.

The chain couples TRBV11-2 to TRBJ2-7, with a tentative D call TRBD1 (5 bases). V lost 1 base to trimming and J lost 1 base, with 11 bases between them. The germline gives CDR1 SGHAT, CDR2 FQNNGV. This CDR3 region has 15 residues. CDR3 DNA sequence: TGTGCCAGCAGCTTAGGGGGCGTCAGTTCCTACGAGCAGTACTTC. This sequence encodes CASSLGGVSSYEQYF.

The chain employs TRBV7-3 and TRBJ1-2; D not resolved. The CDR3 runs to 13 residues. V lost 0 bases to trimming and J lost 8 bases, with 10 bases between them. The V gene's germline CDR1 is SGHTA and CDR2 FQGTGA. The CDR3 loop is CASSLTLPGGYTF. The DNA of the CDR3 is TGTGCCAGCAGCTTAACGCTCCCGGGGGGCTACACCTTC.

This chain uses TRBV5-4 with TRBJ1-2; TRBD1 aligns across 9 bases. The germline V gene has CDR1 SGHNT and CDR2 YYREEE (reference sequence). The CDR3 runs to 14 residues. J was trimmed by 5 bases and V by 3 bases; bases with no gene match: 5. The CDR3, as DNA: TGTGCCAGCAGCTGGGACAGGGTGGAATATGGCTACACCTTC. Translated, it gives CASSWDRVEYGYTF.

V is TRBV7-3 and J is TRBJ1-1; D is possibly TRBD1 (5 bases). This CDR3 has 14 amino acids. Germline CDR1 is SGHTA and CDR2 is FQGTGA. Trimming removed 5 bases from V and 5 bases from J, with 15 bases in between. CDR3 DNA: TGTGCCAGCAGCCCGCTACCGACAGAAACTGAAGCTTTCTTT. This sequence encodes CASSPLPTETEAFF.

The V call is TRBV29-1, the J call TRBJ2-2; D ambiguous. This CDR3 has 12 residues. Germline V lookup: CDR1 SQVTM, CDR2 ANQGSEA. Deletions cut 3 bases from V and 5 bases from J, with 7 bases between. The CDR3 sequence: CSVDQVTGELFF. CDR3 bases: TGCAGCGTTGACCAGGTTACCGGGGAGCTGTTTTTT.

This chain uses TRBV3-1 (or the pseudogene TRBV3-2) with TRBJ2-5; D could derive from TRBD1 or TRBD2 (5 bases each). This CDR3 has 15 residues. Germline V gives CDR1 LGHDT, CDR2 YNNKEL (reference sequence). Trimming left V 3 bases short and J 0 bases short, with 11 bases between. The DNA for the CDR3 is TGTGCCAGCAGCCACCGCAGGGAGAACCAAGAGACCCAGTACTTC. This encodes CASSHRRENQETQYF.

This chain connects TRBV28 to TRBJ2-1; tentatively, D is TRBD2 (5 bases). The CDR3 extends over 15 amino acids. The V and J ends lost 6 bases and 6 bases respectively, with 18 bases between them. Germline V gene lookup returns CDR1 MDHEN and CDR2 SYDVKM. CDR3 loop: CASSLVSGTGNEQFF. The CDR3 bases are TGTGCCAGCAGCCTGGTATCGGGAACGGGCAATGAGCAGTTCTTC.

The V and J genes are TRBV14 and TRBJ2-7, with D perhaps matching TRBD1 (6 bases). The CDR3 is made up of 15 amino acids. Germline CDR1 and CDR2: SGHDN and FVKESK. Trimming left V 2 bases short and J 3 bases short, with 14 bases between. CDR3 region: CASSQNPGQSYEQYF. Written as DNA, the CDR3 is TGTGCCAGCAGCCAAAACCCGGGACAAAGCTACGAGCAGTACTTC.

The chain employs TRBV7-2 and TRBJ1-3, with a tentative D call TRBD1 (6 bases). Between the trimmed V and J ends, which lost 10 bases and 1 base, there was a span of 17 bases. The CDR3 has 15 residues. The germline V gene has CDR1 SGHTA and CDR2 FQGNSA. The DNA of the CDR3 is TGTGCCACCGGACAGTCGAGGTCGTCTGGAAACACCATATATTTT. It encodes CATGQSRSSGNTIYF.

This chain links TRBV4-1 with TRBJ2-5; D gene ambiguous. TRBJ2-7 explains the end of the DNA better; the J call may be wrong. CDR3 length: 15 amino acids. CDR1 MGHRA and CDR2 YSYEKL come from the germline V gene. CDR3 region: CASSHGHQESYEQYF. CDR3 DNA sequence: TGCGCCAGCAGCCACGGGCACCAAGAGAGTTACGAGCAGTACTTC.

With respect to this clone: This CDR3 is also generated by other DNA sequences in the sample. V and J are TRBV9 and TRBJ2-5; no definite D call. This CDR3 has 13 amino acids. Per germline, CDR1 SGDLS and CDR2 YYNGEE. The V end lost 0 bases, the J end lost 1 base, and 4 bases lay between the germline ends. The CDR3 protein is CASSVDSQETQYF. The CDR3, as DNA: TGTGCCAGCAGCGTAGACAGCCAAGAGACCCAGTACTTC.

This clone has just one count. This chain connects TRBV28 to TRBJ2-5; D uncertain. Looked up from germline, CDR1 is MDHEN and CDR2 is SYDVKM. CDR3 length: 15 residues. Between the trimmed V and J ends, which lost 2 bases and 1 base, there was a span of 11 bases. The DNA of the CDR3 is TGTGCCAGCAGTTTAACTGGCAGGATCCAAGAGACCCAGTACTTC. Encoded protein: CASSLTGRIQETQYF. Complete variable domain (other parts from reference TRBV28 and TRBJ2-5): DVKVTQSSRYLVKRTGEKVFLECVQDMDHENMFWYRQDPGLGLRLIYFSYDVKMKEKGDIPEGYSVSREKKERFSLILESASTNQTSMYLCASSLTGRIQETQYFGPGTRLLVL.

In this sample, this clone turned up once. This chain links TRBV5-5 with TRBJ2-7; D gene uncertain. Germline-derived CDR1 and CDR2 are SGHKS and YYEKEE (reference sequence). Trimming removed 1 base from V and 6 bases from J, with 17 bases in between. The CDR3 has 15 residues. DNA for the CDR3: TGTGCCAGCAGCTTGTTGGCCGTGTTCCCGGCCGAGCAGTACTTC. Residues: CASSLLAVFPAEQYF. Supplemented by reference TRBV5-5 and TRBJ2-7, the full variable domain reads DAGVTQSPTHLIKTRGQQVTLRCSPISGHKSVSWYQQVLGQGPQFIFQYYEKEERGRGNFPDRFSARQFPNYSSELNVNALLLGDSALYLCASSLLAVFPAEQYFGPGTRLTVT.

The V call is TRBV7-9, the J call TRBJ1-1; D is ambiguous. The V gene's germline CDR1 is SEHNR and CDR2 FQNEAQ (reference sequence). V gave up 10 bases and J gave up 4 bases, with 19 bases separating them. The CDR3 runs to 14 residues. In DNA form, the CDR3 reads TGTGCCACCTCGCCGGACCTTGGAGGCACTGAAGCTTTCTTT. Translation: CATSPDLGGTEAFF.

The CDR3 loop reads CASSPTWGIDYGYTF. The DNA of the CDR3 is TGTGCCAGCAGCCCCACTTGGGGGATCGACTATGGCTACACCTTC. This chain connects TRBV7-8 to TRBJ1-2; a weak D match, TRBD1 (5 bases). The CDR3 loop spans 15 amino acids. V dropped 5 bases and J dropped 3 bases, with 16 bases sitting between them. CDR1 is SGHVS and CDR2 is FQNEAQ in the germline V gene.